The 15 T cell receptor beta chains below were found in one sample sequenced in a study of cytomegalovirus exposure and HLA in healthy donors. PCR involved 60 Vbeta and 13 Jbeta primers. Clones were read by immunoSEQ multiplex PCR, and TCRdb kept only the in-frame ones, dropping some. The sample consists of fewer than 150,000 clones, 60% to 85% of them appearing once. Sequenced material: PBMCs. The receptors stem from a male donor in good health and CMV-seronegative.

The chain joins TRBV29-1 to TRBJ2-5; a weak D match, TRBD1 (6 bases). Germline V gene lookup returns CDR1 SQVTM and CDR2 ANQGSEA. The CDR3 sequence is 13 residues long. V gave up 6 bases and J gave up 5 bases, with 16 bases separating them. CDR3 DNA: TGCAGCGTCGCAGGACAGTCGCAGGAGACCCAGTACTTC. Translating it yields CSVAGQSQETQYF.

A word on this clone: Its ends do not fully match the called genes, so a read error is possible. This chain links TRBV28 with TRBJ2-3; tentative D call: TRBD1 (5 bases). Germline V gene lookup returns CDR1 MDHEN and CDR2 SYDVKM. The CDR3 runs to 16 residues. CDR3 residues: CARSSLGVPNTDTQYF. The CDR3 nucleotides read TGTGCCCGCAGTTCCCTAGGGGTACCCAACACAGATACGCAGTATTTT.

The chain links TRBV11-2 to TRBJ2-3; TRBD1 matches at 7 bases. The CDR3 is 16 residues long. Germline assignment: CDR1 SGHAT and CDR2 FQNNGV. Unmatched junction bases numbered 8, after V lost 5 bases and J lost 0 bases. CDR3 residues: CASSNTGTASTDTQYF. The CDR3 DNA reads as TGTGCCAGCAGCAACACAGGGACAGCTAGCACAGATACGCAGTATTTT.

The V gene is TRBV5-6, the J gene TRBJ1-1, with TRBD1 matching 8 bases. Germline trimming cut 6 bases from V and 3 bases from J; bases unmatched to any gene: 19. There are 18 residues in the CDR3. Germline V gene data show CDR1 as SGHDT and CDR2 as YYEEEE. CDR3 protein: CASTLAWVGDRGYTEAFF. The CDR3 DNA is TGTGCCAGCACCCTAGCGTGGGTGGGCGACAGGGGTTACACTGAAGCTTTCTTT.

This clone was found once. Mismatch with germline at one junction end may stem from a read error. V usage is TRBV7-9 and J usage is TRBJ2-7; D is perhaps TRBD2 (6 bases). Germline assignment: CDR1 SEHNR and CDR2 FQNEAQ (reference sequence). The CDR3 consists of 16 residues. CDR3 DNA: TGTTCCAGCAGCAAAACGGGACTCATCGCTTCCTACGAGCAGTACTTC. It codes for CSSSKTGLIASYEQYF.

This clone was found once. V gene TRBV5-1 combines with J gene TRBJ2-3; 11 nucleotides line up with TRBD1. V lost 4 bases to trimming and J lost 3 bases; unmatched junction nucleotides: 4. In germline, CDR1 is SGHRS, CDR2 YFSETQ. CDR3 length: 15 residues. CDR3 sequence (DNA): TGCGCCAGCAGCCCGGGACAGGGGGGGACAGATACGCAGTATTTT. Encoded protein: CASSPGQGGTDTQYF.

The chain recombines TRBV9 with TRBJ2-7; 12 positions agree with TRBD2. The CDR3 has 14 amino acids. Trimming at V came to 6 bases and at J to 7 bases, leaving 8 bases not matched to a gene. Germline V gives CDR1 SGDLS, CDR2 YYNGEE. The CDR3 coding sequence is TGTGCCAGCAACCCGGGACTAGCGGGCTTAGAGCAGTACTTC. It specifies CASNPGLAGLEQYF. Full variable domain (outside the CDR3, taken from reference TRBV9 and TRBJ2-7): DSGVTQTPKHLITATGQRVTLRCSPRSGDLSVYWYQQSLDQGLQFLIQYYNGEERAKGNILERFSAQQFPDLHSELNLSSLELGDSALYFCASNPGLAGLEQYFGPGTRLTVT.

CDR3 in amino acids: CASSYSFVSGNTIYF. The CDR3 DNA is TGTGCCAGCAGTTACTCGTTCGTCTCTGGAAACACCATATATTTT. This chain links TRBV6-5 with TRBJ1-3; D is undetermined. The CDR3 contains 15 residues. Germline CDR1 is MNHEY and CDR2 is SVGAGI. Trimming left V 0 bases short and J 0 bases short, with 6 bases between.

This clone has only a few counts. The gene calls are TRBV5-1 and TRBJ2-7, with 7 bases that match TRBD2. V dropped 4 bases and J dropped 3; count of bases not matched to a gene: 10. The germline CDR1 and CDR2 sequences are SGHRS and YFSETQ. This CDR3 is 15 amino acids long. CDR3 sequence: CASSPHGGGVYEQYF. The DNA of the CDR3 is TGCGCCAGCAGCCCACATGGGGGAGGGGTCTACGAGCAGTACTTC. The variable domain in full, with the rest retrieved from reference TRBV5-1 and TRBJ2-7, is KAGVTQTPRYLIKTRGQQVTLSCSPISGHRSVSWYQQTPGQGLQFLFEYFSETQRNKGNFPGRFSGRQFSNSRSEMNVSTLELGDSALYLCASSPHGGGVYEQYFGPGTRLTVT.

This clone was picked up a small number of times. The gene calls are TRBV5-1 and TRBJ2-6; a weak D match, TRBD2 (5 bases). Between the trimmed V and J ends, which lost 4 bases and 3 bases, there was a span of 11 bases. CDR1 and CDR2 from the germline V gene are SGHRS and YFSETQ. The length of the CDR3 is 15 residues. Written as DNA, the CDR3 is TGCGCCAGCAGCCTTCGGAGGTATGGGGCCAACGTCCTGACTTTC. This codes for CASSLRRYGANVLTF.

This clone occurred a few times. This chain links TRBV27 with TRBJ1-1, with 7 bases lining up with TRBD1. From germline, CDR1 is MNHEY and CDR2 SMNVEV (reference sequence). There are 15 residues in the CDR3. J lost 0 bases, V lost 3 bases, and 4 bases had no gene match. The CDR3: CASSFNRGMNTEAFF. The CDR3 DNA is TGTGCCAGCAGTTTCAACAGGGGAATGAACACTGAAGCTTTCTTT.

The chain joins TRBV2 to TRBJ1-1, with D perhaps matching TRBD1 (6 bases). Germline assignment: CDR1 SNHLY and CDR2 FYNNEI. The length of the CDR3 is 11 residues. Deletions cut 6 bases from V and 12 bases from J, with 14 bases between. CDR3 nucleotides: TGTGCCAGCAGCAGGGGCCCGACCCCTTTCTTT. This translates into CASSRGPTPFF.

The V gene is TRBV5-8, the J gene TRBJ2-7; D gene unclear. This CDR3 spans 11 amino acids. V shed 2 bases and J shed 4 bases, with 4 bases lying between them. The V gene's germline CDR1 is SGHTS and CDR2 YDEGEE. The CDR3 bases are TGTGCCAGCAGCTTACAATACGAGCAGTACTTC. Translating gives CASSLQYEQYF.

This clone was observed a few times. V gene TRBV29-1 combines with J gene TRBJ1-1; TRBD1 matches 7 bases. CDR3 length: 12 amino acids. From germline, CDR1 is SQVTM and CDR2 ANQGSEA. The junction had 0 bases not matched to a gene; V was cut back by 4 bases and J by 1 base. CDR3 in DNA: TGCAGCGTTGGACAGGGGAACACTGAAGCTTTCTTT. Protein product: CSVGQGNTEAFF.

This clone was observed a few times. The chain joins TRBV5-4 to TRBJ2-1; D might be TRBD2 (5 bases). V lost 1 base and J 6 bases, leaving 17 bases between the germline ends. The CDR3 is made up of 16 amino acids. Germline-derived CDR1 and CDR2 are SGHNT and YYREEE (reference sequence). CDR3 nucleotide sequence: TGTGCCAGCAGCTTGTATGGGAGACTAACGTCCAATGAGCAGTTCTTC. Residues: CASSLYGRLTSNEQFF.